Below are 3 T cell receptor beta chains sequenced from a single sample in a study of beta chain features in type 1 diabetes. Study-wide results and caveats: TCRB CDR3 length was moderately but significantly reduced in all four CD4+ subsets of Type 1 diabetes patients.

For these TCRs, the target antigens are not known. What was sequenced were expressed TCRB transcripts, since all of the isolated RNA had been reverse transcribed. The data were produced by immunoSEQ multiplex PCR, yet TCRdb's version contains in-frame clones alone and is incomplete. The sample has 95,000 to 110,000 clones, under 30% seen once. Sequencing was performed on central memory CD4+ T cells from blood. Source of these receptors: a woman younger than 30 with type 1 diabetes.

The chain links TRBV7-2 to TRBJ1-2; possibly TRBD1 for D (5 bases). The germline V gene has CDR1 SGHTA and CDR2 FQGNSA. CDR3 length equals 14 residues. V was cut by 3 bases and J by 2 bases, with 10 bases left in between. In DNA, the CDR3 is TGTGCCAGCAGCTTGATGAACAGGAACTATGGCTACACCTTC. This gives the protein CASSLMNRNYGYTF.

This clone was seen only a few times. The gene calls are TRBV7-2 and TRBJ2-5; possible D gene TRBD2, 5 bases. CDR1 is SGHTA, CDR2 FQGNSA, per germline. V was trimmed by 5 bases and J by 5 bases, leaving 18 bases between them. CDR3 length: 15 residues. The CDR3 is CASSTIRGLGETQYF. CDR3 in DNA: TGTGCCAGCAGCACGATCCGGGGATTAGGGGAGACCCAGTACTTC.

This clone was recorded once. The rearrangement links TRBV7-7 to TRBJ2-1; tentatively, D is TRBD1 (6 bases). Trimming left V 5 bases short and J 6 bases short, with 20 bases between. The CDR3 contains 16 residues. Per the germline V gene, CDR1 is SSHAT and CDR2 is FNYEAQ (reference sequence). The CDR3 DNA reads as TGTGCCAGCAGCGAAAGCAGGGGACCACCCTTCAATGAGCAGTTCTTC. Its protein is CASSESRGPPFNEQFF.